This TCR beta chain stems from a study of patients and donors after allogeneic stem cell transplantation (TCRdb year 2020). Library generation was performed with RT-PCR. Sequencing was performed on a NextSeq 550. TCRdb trimmed the raw reads at Q25, called clones with MiXCR and kept productive beta chains. Each entry merges the rows of one CDR3 protein and shows their most common DNA and genes. This sample has about 230,000 distinct CDR3 sequences in its table, and roughly 13% of those were observed once. The ten top clones hold more than 9% of the sample. In this sample, this clonotype turned up a few times. This receptor's antigen is unknown. A junction end diverges from the germline sequence, so it may reflect a read error. CDR1 and CDR2 (SGHNT, YENEEA) derive from the germline V gene. Taken from cysteine to phenylalanine, the CDR3 has 14 residues. The DNA shown is the 42-base CDR3, in frame from base 1.

The receptor comes from a human donor who was either an allogeneic HSCT recipient or a stem cell or donor lymphocyte infusion donor (not recorded which). It is not recorded whose cells these are; they may come from a transplant donor. Source material: blood, either unsorted or a sorted T cell fraction (not recorded which). Recombination linked TRBV11-3 to TRBJ2-7, and TRBD1 aligns with 10 junction nucleotides. The CDR3 protein sequence reads: CASSPKTGGRGVLF. At the DNA level, the sequence is TGTGCCAGCAGCCCAAAGACAGGGGGCAGAGGAGTTTTGTTC.